These 2 T cell receptor beta chains were sequenced from one sample in a study of blood T cell repertoires in COVID-19. Here immunoSEQ multiplex PCR was the method, and the copy in TCRdb shows in-frame clones only, minus some. The table lists about 180,000 clones, 70% to 80% of them singletons. The sequenced material came from PBMCs or T cells enriched from blood (not recorded which). These receptors originate from a man aged 55 to 70 who had been exposed to COVID-19.

This chain connects TRBV20-1 to TRBJ1-1; maybe TRBD1 (5 bases). The ends were cut back, 3 bases at V and 2 bases at J, with 16 bases in the middle. The CDR3 is made up of 15 amino acids. The germline CDR1 and CDR2 sequences are DFQATT and SNEGSKA (reference sequence). This CDR3 is CSASYGYDRNTEAFF. CDR3 bases: TGCAGTGCTAGTTACGGTTACGACAGAAACACTGAAGCTTTCTTT.

This chain joins TRBV6-6 and TRBJ1-5; perhaps TRBD1 as D (5 bases). Trimming removed 7 bases at V and 2 bases at J, with 12 bases between. Per germline, CDR1 MNHNY and CDR2 SVGAGI (reference sequence). CDR3 length equals 14 residues. The CDR3 is CASTPRGGNQPQHF. In DNA, the CDR3 is TGTGCCAGCACTCCTAGGGGTGGCAATCAGCCCCAGCATTTT.